Below, 10 T cell receptor beta chains from the same sample are listed, as sequenced in a study of CD8+CD57+ T cells in acquired aplastic anemia (dated by TCRdb to the late 2010s). The listed sequencing device is Illumina HiSeq 2000. Genomic DNA was used as template for profiling of TCR beta VDJ combinations and CDR3 sequences. Starting from the raw public reads, TCRdb applied fastp trimming at Q25, assembled clones with MiXCR and retained in-frame beta chains. Entries are consolidated by CDR3 protein sequence, retaining the most common genes and DNA. This sample is represented by about 180,000 distinct CDR3 sequences; about 50% of them were singletons. 13% of the sample comes from the top ten. Patients chosen for sequencing had shown expansion of CD8+CD57+ cells by flow cytometry. Source material: sorted CD4+, CD8+, or CD8+CD57+ T cells (not recorded which) from PBMCs. The source of these receptors is a human donor with aplastic anemia.

The sample holds one count of this clonotype. The chain joins TRBV29-1 to TRBJ2-7; TRBD1 aligns across 9 bases. CDR3 length equals 15 residues. V lost 6 bases, J lost 4 bases, and 13 bases stayed unmatched. Looked up from germline, CDR1 is SQVTM and CDR2 is ANQGSEA. The CDR3 bases are TGCAGCGTCCCGGAGGTTGTACAGGGGGCTTACGAGCAGTACTTC. It codes for CSVPEVVQGAYEQYF.

The V call is TRBV10-3, the J call TRBJ2-1; D is undetermined. In germline, CDR1 is ENHRY, CDR2 SYGVKD. The CDR3 runs 12 residues. V lost 10 bases, J lost 4 bases, and 11 bases lay in between. The CDR3 region has the DNA TGTGCCACCCGATCCGAGTACAATGAGCAGTTCTTC. Its protein is CATRSEYNEQFF.

Concerning this clonotype itself: A clone one base away is much larger, so this may be a read error. V is TRBV3-1 and J is TRBJ2-7; 9 bases map to TRBD1. The CDR3 runs 15 residues. Germline-derived CDR1 and CDR2 are LGHDT and YNNKEL (reference sequence). CDR3 coding DNA: TGTGCCAGCAGCCAAATCCGGGACAGGGCCTACGAGCAGTGCTTC. This codes for CASSQIRDRAYEQCF.

This clonotype was detected ten times or more. The CDR3 nucleotides read TGTGCCACCAGCACGACCGGCCCTCGGTACAATGAGCAGTTCTTC. As protein: CATSTTGPRYNEQFF. The V and J genes are TRBV15 and TRBJ2-1; the D is unclear. This CDR3 contains 15 residues. Germline V gene lookup returns CDR1 LNHNV and CDR2 YYDKDF (reference sequence). Trimming took 4 bases from V and 4 from J, leaving 14 bases between them.

The table lists this clonotype with many counts. The CDR3 region is CSARAASGVNEQFF. The CDR3, as DNA: TGCAGTGCTAGGGCCGCTAGCGGGGTGAATGAGCAGTTCTTC. J is TRBJ2-1 and V is TRBV20-1; 9 nucleotides match TRBD2. CDR3 length: 14 amino acids. The trim removed 3 bases at V and 7 bases at J, leaving 7 bases unmatched. Germline lookup yields CDR1 DFQATT and CDR2 SNEGSKA (reference sequence).

This clonotype came up many times. V is TRBV24-1 and J is TRBJ1-5; 10 nucleotides align to TRBD1. Germline lookup yields CDR1 KGHDR and CDR2 SFDVKD. J gave up 2 bases and V 4 bases, and 4 bases lay outside the gene matches. The CDR3 spans 16 residues. Here the CDR3 reads CATSDPGTGGNQPQHF. The CDR3 region has the DNA TGTGCCACCAGTGACCCTGGGACAGGGGGCAATCAGCCCCAGCATTTT.

The chain couples TRBV10-3 to TRBJ2-1; D is possibly TRBD2 (7 bases). The CDR3 is 16 amino acids. V dropped 0 bases and J dropped 1 base, with 10 bases sitting between them. Germline CDR1 is ENHRY and CDR2 is SYGVKD. CDR3 protein: CAISESRGGSYNEQFF. CDR3 coding DNA: TGTGCCATCAGTGAGTCGAGGGGGGGATCCTACAATGAGCAGTTCTTC.

This sequence joins TRBV29-1 and TRBJ2-7; the D gene is possibly TRBD1 (5 bases). The CDR3 totals 13 residues. The germline gives CDR1 SQVTM, CDR2 ANQGSEA. V was pared by 1 base and J by 0 bases, with 7 bases between. The CDR3 DNA sequence: TGCAGCGTTGAAGGACAGAGCTCCTACGAGCAGTACTTC. Translating it yields CSVEGQSSYEQYF.

This clonotype was counted at least ten times. This sequence joins TRBV7-2 and TRBJ2-5; D is unclear. Germline V gene sequence: CDR1 SGHTA, CDR2 FQGNSA. V was pared by 1 base and J by 5 bases, with 8 bases between. This CDR3 region has 13 residues. The CDR3 coding sequence is TGTGCCAGCAGCTTAGGTGGTGTGGAGACCCAGTACTTC. This codes for CASSLGGVETQYF.

The genes are TRBV29-1 and TRBJ2-2, with 7 bases lining up with TRBD2. Unmatched junction bases numbered 4, after V lost 3 bases and J lost 0 bases. This CDR3 has 15 residues. Germline V lookup: CDR1 SQVTM, CDR2 ANQGSEA. CDR3 region: CSVELSGSNTGELFF. CDR3 sequence (DNA): TGCAGCGTTGAGCTTAGCGGGTCGAACACCGGGGAGCTGTTTTTT.